This entry lists 17 T cell receptor beta chains sequenced from one sample in a study of blood T cell repertoires in COVID-19. TCRdb keeps only in-frame clones here, not all; method: immunoSEQ multiplex PCR. In the table there are 250,000 to 350,000 clones, roughly 86% of which are singletons. Sequencing was carried out using peripheral blood. These receptors all stem from a woman in her fifties or sixties who had recovered from COVID-19.

The rearrangement uses TRBV9 and TRBJ1-6; D gene ambiguous. The CDR3 length is 13 residues. CDR1 and CDR2 (germline): SGDLS, YYNGEE. Trimming took off 4 bases at V and 11 bases at J, with 13 bases between the two ends. CDR3 residues: CASSPSRVAPLHF. CDR3 nucleotides: TGTGCCAGCAGCCCCTCAAGAGTCGCACCCCTCCACTTT.

The genes are TRBV28 and TRBJ2-7; TRBD2 matches at 7 bases. The CDR3 contains 14 residues. Per germline, CDR1 MDHEN and CDR2 SYDVKM. V was pared by 6 bases and J by 0 bases, with 5 bases of the junction left unmatched. CDR3 in DNA: TGTGCCAGCAGAAAGCGGGGAAGCTCCTACGAGCAGTACTTC. Translation gives CASRKRGSSYEQYF. The full variable domain, with the rest looked up from reference TRBV28 and TRBJ2-7, is DVKVTQSSRYLVKRTGEKVFLECVQDMDHENMFWYRQDPGLGLRLIYFSYDVKMKEKGDIPEGYSVSREKKERFSLILESASTNQTSMYLCASRKRGSSYEQYFGPGTRLTVT.

V usage is TRBV28 and J usage is TRBJ1-5; D gene unclear. Germline-derived CDR1 and CDR2 are MDHEN and SYDVKM. This CDR3 contains 13 residues. V lost 8 bases and J lost 6, with 14 bases in between. CDR3 sequence: CASLKWASQPQHF. Here the CDR3 DNA reads TGTGCCAGCTTAAAGTGGGCCTCTCAGCCCCAGCATTTT. Supplemented by reference TRBV28 and TRBJ1-5, the full variable domain reads DVKVTQSSRYLVKRTGEKVFLECVQDMDHENMFWYRQDPGLGLRLIYFSYDVKMKEKGDIPEGYSVSREKKERFSLILESASTNQTSMYLCASLKWASQPQHFGDGTRLSIL.

A word on this clone: This sample also contains other DNA sequences that code for the same CDR3. V is TRBV7-9 and J is TRBJ2-2; a possible D gene is TRBD2 (5 bases). From germline, CDR1 is SEHNR and CDR2 FQNEAQ (reference sequence). This CDR3 is built from 14 residues. Trimming removed 0 bases at V and 5 bases at J, with 7 bases between. The CDR3 nucleotides are TGTGCCAGCAGCTTAGCCTCGGGGACCGGGGAGCTGTTTTTT. It translates to CASSLASGTGELFF. Variable domain in full (rest from reference TRBV7-9 and TRBJ2-2): DTGVSQNPRHKITKRGQNVTFRCDPISEHNRLYWYRQTLGQGPEFLTYFQNEAQLEKSRLLSDRFSAERPKGSFSTLEIQRTEQGDSAMYLCASSLASGTGELFFGEGSRLTVL.

V usage is TRBV4-3 and J usage is TRBJ2-2; D is possibly TRBD1 (5 bases). The ends were cut back, 0 bases at V and 4 bases at J, with 18 bases in the middle. Germline assignment: CDR1 LGHNA and CDR2 YSLEER. The CDR3 loop spans 18 amino acids. The DNA for the CDR3 is TGCGCCAGCAGCCAAGAGGTCACCAGGGCCGTTGGCACCGGGGAGCTGTTTTTT. Its translation is CASSQEVTRAVGTGELFF.

This CDR3 reads CASSDPQGANSPLHF. The CDR3 DNA sequence: TGTGCCAGCAGTGATCCCCAGGGGGCTAATTCACCCCTCCACTTT. The rearrangement links TRBV2 to TRBJ1-6, with 8 bases fitting TRBD1. The V gene end was trimmed by 3 bases and the J gene end by 6 bases; junction bases not matched to a gene: 4. The germline V gene has CDR1 SNHLY and CDR2 FYNNEI. The CDR3 is 15 residues long. The full variable domain, rest sourced from reference TRBV2 and TRBJ1-6, is EPEVTQTPSHQVTQMGQEVILRCVPISNHLYFYWYRQILGQKVEFLVSFYNNEISEKSEIFDDQFSVERPDGSNFTLKIRSTKLEDSAMYFCASSDPQGANSPLHFGNGTRLTVT.

The chain recombines TRBV7-9 with TRBJ2-7, with TRBD2 matching over 7 bases. This CDR3 has 15 amino acids. V lost 0 bases to trimming and J lost 7 bases; unmatched junction nucleotides: 9. Germline V gene lookup returns CDR1 SEHNR and CDR2 FQNEAQ (reference sequence). The chain's CDR3 is CASSLAAGELEEQYF. The CDR3 region has the DNA TGTGCCAGCAGCTTAGCGGCGGGGGAGTTGGAGGAGCAGTACTTC. The variable domain in full, completed from reference TRBV7-9 and TRBJ2-7, reads DTGVSQNPRHKITKRGQNVTFRCDPISEHNRLYWYRQTLGQGPEFLTYFQNEAQLEKSRLLSDRFSAERPKGSFSTLEIQRTEQGDSAMYLCASSLAAGELEEQYFGPGTRLTVT.

The chain uses TRBV28 and TRBJ1-5, with D perhaps matching TRBD1 (6 bases). Germline assignment: CDR1 MDHEN and CDR2 SYDVKM. The CDR3 has 17 residues. Trimming removed 6 bases from V and 7 bases from J, with 25 bases in between. The DNA of the CDR3 is TGTGCCAGCAGCTCATTGATCTTACAGGGCTATAAGCAGCCCCAGCATTTT. This encodes CASSSLILQGYKQPQHF.

The gene calls are TRBV4-1 and TRBJ2-7; TRBD2 matches 10 bases. Looked up from germline, CDR1 is MGHRA and CDR2 is YSYEKL. Losses at the gene ends were 1 base for V and 5 bases for J; bases not matched to a gene: 5. The CDR3 totals 15 residues. The CDR3: CASSQGGTSVHEQYF. DNA for the CDR3: TGCGCCAGCAGCCAAGGGGGGACTAGCGTCCACGAGCAGTACTTC.

The rearrangement joins TRBV5-1 to TRBJ2-3; D call uncertain. Germline-derived CDR1 and CDR2 are SGHRS and YFSETQ. The CDR3 has 15 amino acids. The V and J ends lost 0 bases and 0 bases respectively, with 8 bases between them. The CDR3 sequence: CASSLGADSTDTQYF. DNA of the CDR3: TGCGCCAGCAGCTTGGGGGCCGACAGCACAGATACGCAGTATTTT.

This chain connects TRBV7-2 to TRBJ2-7; 8 bases match TRBD1. Germline assignment: CDR1 SGHTA and CDR2 FQGNSA. This CDR3 has 14 amino acids. V lost 0 bases to trimming and J lost 3 bases; unmatched junction nucleotides: 1. CDR3 sequence reads: CASSLAGQGYEQYF. In nucleotides, the CDR3 is TGTGCCAGCAGCTTAGCTGGACAGGGCTACGAGCAGTACTTC.

This chain links TRBV19 with TRBJ2-7, with D possibly matching TRBD2 (6 bases). The CDR3 loop spans 14 amino acids. CDR1 LNHDA and CDR2 SQIVND come from the germline V gene (reference sequence). V shed 2 bases and J shed 5 bases, with 13 bases lying between them. The CDR3 coding sequence is TGTGCCAGTAGTATACAACAGGCTAGCGACGAGCAGTACTTC. Residues: CASSIQQASDEQYF.

This chain uses TRBV6-5 with TRBJ2-4; no clear D gene. The CDR3 covers 12 residues. Germline V gene lookup returns CDR1 MNHEY and CDR2 SVGAGI. The ends were cut back, 6 bases at V and 5 bases at J, with 8 bases in the middle. Here the CDR3 DNA reads TGTGCCAGCAGCTCGGTAGAAAACATTCAGTACTTC. Translation: CASSSVENIQYF.

The chain has TRBV28 and TRBJ2-7; D is perhaps TRBD2 (5 bases). The germline CDR1 and CDR2 sequences are MDHEN and SYDVKM. Trimming removed 8 bases at V and 3 bases at J, with 14 bases between. There are 13 residues in the CDR3. The CDR3 bases are TGTGCCAGCGGGCTCGCCGGACTCTACGAGCAGTACTTC. Protein product: CASGLAGLYEQYF. The full variable domain, with the rest looked up from reference TRBV28 and TRBJ2-7, is DVKVTQSSRYLVKRTGEKVFLECVQDMDHENMFWYRQDPGLGLRLIYFSYDVKMKEKGDIPEGYSVSREKKERFSLILESASTNQTSMYLCASGLAGLYEQYFGPGTRLTVT.

The rearrangement links TRBV30 to TRBJ2-7, with D perhaps TRBD1 (5 bases). Trimming cost V 4 bases and J 4 bases, with 8 bases left between them. The CDR3 is 11 amino acids. Germline V gene lookup returns CDR1 GTSNPN and CDR2 SVGIG (reference sequence). The CDR3 is CAWMTAYEQYF. CDR3 nucleotides: TGTGCCTGGATGACAGCATACGAGCAGTACTTC.

The rearrangement joins TRBV7-8 to TRBJ1-5; D is perhaps TRBD1 (6 bases). The V end was cut by 4 bases, the J end by 4 bases, with 17 bases between. This CDR3 comprises 16 residues. Germline V gene sequence: CDR1 SGHVS, CDR2 FQNEAQ. CDR3 nucleotides: TGTGCCAGCAGCTCGAGGCGAGGACAGCGAAATCAGCCCCAGCATTTT. Translated, it gives CASSSRRGQRNQPQHF.

The CDR3 DNA reads TGTGCCTGGAGTCCCGGAGCGGGGGTCTACGAGCAGTACTTC. Its translation: CAWSPGAGVYEQYF. This sequence joins TRBV30 and TRBJ2-7, with 8 bases matching TRBD2. The germline V gene has CDR1 GTSNPN and CDR2 SVGIG (reference sequence). Trimming cost V 2 bases and J 3 bases; bases outside gene matches: 6. The CDR3 covers 14 residues. Full variable domain (rest looked up from reference TRBV30 and TRBJ2-7): SQTIHQWPATLVQPVGSPLSLECTVEGTSNPNLYWYRQAAGRGLQLLFYSVGIGQISSEVPQNLSASRPQDRQFILSSKKLLLSDSGFYLCAWSPGAGVYEQYFGPGTRLTVT.